Reported below is one T cell receptor beta chain. The antigen is undetermined. The PCR made use of 60 Vbeta and 13 Jbeta primers. Using immunoSEQ multiplex PCR, the repertoire was profiled, and TCRdb retains in-frame clones only, with some absent. The table lists roughly 150,000 clones, 75% to 85% of them singletons. V lost 2 bases to trimming and J lost 0 bases, with 11 bases between them. The length of the CDR3 is 16 residues. CDR1 and CDR2 (germline): KGHSH, LQKENI. The sample comes from a study of cytomegalovirus exposure and HLA in healthy donors. Whole-study results and caveats: Reports indicate that TCR beta sequences accurately predicted the HLA-A and HLA-B alleles of most subjects. A later analysis appeared to link common viral pathogens to several of the most significant clusters. In an earlier analysis, productive rearrangement rates for most beta V segments clustered near 87% or 30%. After further analysis at a later stage, 16,951 TCR beta sequences were associated with HLA alleles at 0.05 false discovery rate.

The receptor comes from a woman younger than 30 in good health and CMV-seronegative. Specimen: PBMCs. The rearrangement links TRBV18 to TRBJ1-3; D is possibly TRBD1 (5 bases). CDR3: CASSPSLQDSGNTIYF. DNA for the CDR3: TGTGCCAGCTCACCAAGCTTACAGGACTCTGGAAACACCATATATTTT.